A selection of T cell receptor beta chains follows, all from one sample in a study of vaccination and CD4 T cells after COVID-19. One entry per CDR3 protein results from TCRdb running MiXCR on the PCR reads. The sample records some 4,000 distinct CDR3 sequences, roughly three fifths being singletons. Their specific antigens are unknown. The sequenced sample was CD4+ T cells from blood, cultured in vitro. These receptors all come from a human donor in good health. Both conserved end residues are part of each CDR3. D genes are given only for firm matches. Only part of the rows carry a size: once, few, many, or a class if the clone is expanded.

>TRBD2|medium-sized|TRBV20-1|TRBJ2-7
CSAGRGLAGNYEQYF
TGCAGTGCTGGACGCGGACTAGCCGGAAACTACGAGCAGTACTTC
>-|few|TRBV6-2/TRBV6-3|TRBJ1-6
CASSYLPSANSPLHF
TGTGCCAGCAGTTACCTGCCGTCTGCTAATTCACCCCTCCACTTT
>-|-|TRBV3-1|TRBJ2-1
CASSQARAYNEQFF
TGTGCCAGCAGCCAAGCTCGGGCTTACAATGAGCAGTTCTTC
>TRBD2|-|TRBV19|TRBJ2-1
CASSRRSGGSYNEQFF
TGTGCCAGTAGTCGCCGGTCGGGGGGTTCCTACAATGAGCAGTTCTTC
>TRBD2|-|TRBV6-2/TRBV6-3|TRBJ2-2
CASSYPDLAGDPNTGELFF
TGTGCCAGCAGTTACCCGGACCTAGCGGGGGACCCGAACACCGGGGAGCTGTTTTTT
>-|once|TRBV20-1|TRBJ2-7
CSARRNGNGWNEQYF
TGCAGTGCTAGGCGAAACGGGAACGGGTGGAACGAGCAGTACTTC
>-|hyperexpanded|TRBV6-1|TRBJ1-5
CATSGALSNQPQHF
TGTGCCACCTCAGGGGCCCTTAGCAATCAGCCCCAGCATTTT
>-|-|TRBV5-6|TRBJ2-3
CASSSSRGTQYF
TGTGCCAGCAGCTCGTCGCGAGGTACGCAGTATTTT
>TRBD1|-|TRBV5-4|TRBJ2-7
CASSRRDRVTYEQYF
TGTGCCAGCAGCCGACGGGACAGGGTTACCTACGAGCAGTACTTC
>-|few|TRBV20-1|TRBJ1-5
CSAAPSTNQPQHF
TGCAGTGCTGCCCCTTCCACAAATCAGCCCCAGCATTTT
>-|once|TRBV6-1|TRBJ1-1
CASGLVGVAFF
TGTGCCAGCGGACTAGTTGGGGTCGCTTTCTTT
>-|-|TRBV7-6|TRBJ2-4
CASSLESLKGRIAKNIQYF
TGTGCCAGCAGCTTAGAGAGCCTCAAGGGACGGATAGCCAAAAACATTCAGTACTTC
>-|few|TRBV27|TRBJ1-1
CASSFGTTNTEAFF
TGTGCCAGCAGTTTCGGGACAACGAACACTGAAGCTTTCTTT
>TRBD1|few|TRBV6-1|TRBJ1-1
CASSARTGGYTEAFF
TGTGCCAGCAGTGCACGGACAGGGGGCTACACTGAAGCTTTCTTT
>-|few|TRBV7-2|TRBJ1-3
CASSFAHPGNTIYF
TGTGCCAGCAGCTTTGCCCACCCTGGAAACACCATATATTTT
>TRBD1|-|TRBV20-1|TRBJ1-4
CSAILRGPTNEKLFF
TGCAGTGCCATCCTCAGGGGGCCCACTAATGAAAAACTGTTTTTT
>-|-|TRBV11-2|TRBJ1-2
CASSRRSLSGYTF
TGTGCCAGCAGTCGCCGTAGTCTTAGTGGCTACACCTTC
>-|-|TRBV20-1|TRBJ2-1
CSARESAGRARSYNEQFF
TGCAGTGCTAGAGAGTCGGCGGGCCGGGCTCGTTCCTACAATGAGCAGTTCTTC
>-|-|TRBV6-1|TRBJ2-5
CASGRPQETQYF
TGTGCCAGCGGCAGGCCCCAAGAGACCCAGTACTTC
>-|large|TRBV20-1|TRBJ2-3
CSAVGTFTDTQYF
TGCAGTGCTGTCGGGACTTTCACAGATACGCAGTATTTT
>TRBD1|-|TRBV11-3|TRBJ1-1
CASSRGQGNTEAFF
TGTGCCAGCAGCAGGGGACAGGGGAACACTGAAGCTTTCTTT
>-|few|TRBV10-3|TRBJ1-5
CAISEREGSNQPQHF
TGTGCCATCAGTGAGAGGGAGGGGAGCAATCAGCCCCAGCATTTT
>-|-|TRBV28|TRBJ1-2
CASSLARGHNRGYTF
TGTGCCAGCAGTTTGGCACGCGGGCATAATCGAGGCTACACCTTC
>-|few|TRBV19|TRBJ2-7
CASSQKGSSYEQYF
TGTGCCAGTAGTCAAAAGGGAAGCTCCTACGAGCAGTACTTC
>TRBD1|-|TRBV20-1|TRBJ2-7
CSAIRQGGKEQYF
TGCAGTGCTATCCGACAGGGGGGAAAAGAGCAGTACTTC
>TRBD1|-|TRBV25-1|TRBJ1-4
CASSVGGFNEKLFF
TGTGCCAGCAGTGTAGGGGGCTTCAATGAAAAACTGTTTTTT
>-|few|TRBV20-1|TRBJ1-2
CSAQGANYGYTF
TGCAGTGCCCAGGGAGCTAACTATGGCTACACCTTC
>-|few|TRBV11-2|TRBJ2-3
CASSSWRRRADTQYF
TGTGCCAGCAGCTCTTGGCGGAGGAGGGCAGATACGCAGTATTTT
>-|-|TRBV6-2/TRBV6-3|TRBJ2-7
CASRNRQDLSYEQYF
TGTGCCAGCAGAAACCGACAGGATCTCTCCTACGAGCAGTACTTC